These 21 T cell receptor beta chains were all obtained from the same sample, sequenced in a study of breast tumors, draining lymph nodes, adjacent tissues. Breast cancer patients provided tissue from their axillary draining lymph nodes. TCRdb re-derived calls from the multiplex PCR reads in MiXCR, one entry per CDR3 protein. Here the sample spans about 220,000 distinct CDR3 sequences, roughly a third being singletons. The sample was axillary lymph node tissue. The receptors come from a female donor with breast cancer. Some clones in this sample may be carry-over from other donors' samples.

This clonotype was counted ten times or more. This chain uses TRBV11-3 with TRBJ2-7; D not resolved. The CDR3 is 14 amino acids. V was trimmed by 8 bases and J by 2 bases, leaving 16 bases between them. Germline V gene data show CDR1 as SGHNT and CDR2 as YENEEA. The CDR3 is CASARAPGPYEQYF. In DNA form, the CDR3 reads TGTGCCAGCGCTCGAGCTCCAGGACCCTACGAGCAGTACTTC.

This clonotype was seen repeatedly, ten times or more. V gene TRBV29-1 combines with J gene TRBJ1-2; TRBD1 matches 7 bases. The CDR3 contains 12 residues. Germline CDR1 is SQVTM and CDR2 is ANQGSEA. The ends lost 3 bases at V and 8 bases at J; junction bases unmatched: 6. The CDR3 loop is CSVDGYRGGYTF. The DNA for the CDR3 is TGCAGCGTTGATGGTTACAGGGGCGGCTACACCTTC.

A note on this clonotype: One base away lies a much larger clone, so this may be a sequencing read error. This chain links TRBV11-2 with TRBJ2-2; 7 bases match TRBD1. CDR3 size: 14 residues. CDR1 and CDR2 from the germline V gene are SGHAT and FQNNGV. Written as DNA, the CDR3 is TGTGCCAGCAGACTGGGACAGAACACCGGGGAGCTGCTTTTT. As protein: CASRLGQNTGELLF.

This clonotype was seen many times. This chain connects TRBV20-1 to TRBJ1-2; perhaps TRBD1 as D (5 bases). CDR1 is DFQATT and CDR2 is SNEGSKA in the germline V gene (reference sequence). Trimming pared 4 bases from V and 2 bases from J, leaving 14 bases between. The CDR3 sequence is 14 residues long. The DNA of the CDR3 is TGCAGTGCTATTAAAACGGGGGGGAACTATGGCTACACCTTC. Translation: CSAIKTGGNYGYTF.

This clonotype was found many times. V gene TRBV7-2 combines with J gene TRBJ2-2; 8 nucleotides align to TRBD2. Germline CDR1 SGHTA, CDR2 FQGNSA. This CDR3 is built from 19 residues. V shed 1 base and J 6 bases; nucleotides not matched to a gene: 16. The CDR3 protein is CASSLEVGLASSRSGELFF. CDR3 nucleotides: TGTGCCAGCAGCTTAGAGGTCGGACTAGCTAGCTCGAGGTCCGGGGAGCTGTTTTTT.

V usage is TRBV2 and J usage is TRBJ2-3; 8 bases match TRBD2. V lost 2 bases to trimming and J lost 11 bases; unmatched junction nucleotides: 12. Germline V gives CDR1 SNHLY, CDR2 FYNNEI. This CDR3 spans 15 amino acids. The CDR3 bases are TGTGCCAGCAGTGAAAGAAGCGGGAGTGGCAATGAGCAGTATTTT. Its protein is CASSERSGSGNEQYF.

The chain joins TRBV19 to TRBJ2-7; 12 positions agree with TRBD2. The CDR3 runs to 15 residues. Trimming removed 6 bases from V and 4 bases from J; junction bases left unmatched: 7. The V gene's germline CDR1 is LNHDA and CDR2 SQIVND (reference sequence). The chain's CDR3 is CASRLAGGPFYEQYF. CDR3 DNA: TGTGCCAGTAGACTAGCGGGAGGTCCGTTTTACGAGCAGTACTTC.

In this sample, this clonotype turned up many times. The chain links TRBV7-9 to TRBJ1-2; weak D call: TRBD1 (6 bases). The CDR3 has 14 residues. Trimming left V 3 bases short and J 8 bases short, with 16 bases between. The germline V gene has CDR1 SEHNR and CDR2 FQNEAQ (reference sequence). CDR3 DNA: TGTGCCAGCAGCTTGGGCAGGGGAACTGTCGGCTACACCTTC. It codes for CASSLGRGTVGYTF.

This clonotype was observed many times. The genes are TRBV7-8 and TRBJ2-1, with 11 bases identical to TRBD2. V lost 2 bases to trimming and J lost 4 bases; unmatched junction nucleotides: 7. CDR1 and CDR2 (germline): SGHVS, FQNEAQ. The CDR3 is 17 amino acids. CDR3 bases: TGTGCCAGCAGCTTAATCCCGACTAGCGGGATATACAATGAGCAGTTCTTC. It yields the protein CASSLIPTSGIYNEQFF.

This clonotype was recorded at least ten times. The J gene is TRBJ2-7, the V gene TRBV11-3; D is unclear. The CDR3 spans 17 residues. Germline V gene lookup returns CDR1 SGHNT and CDR2 YENEEA. Trimming shortened V by 1 base and J by 2 bases, and 18 bases separated the two germline ends. The DNA of the CDR3 is TGTGCCAGCAGCTTAGGCCCCCCTGAGGCAGTTCCCTACGAGCAGTACTTC. Protein sequence: CASSLGPPEAVPYEQYF.

V gene TRBV4-3 combines with J gene TRBJ1-6, with D possibly matching TRBD1 (5 bases). V gave up 6 bases and J gave up 0 bases, with 15 bases separating them. The CDR3 spans 17 residues. Germline assignment: CDR1 LGHNA and CDR2 YSLEER. The CDR3 coding sequence is TGCGCCAGCAGACAGGACGCTGCGAGCTCCTATAATTCACCCCTCCACTTT. Translated: CASRQDAASSYNSPLHF.

The chain joins TRBV19 to TRBJ1-4, with D unresolved. The V end lost 4 bases, the J end lost 16 bases, and 16 bases lay between the germline ends. The germline gives CDR1 LNHDA, CDR2 SQIVND (reference sequence). There are 12 residues in the CDR3. In DNA, the CDR3 is TGTGCCAGTAGTAACTACGAAAGCAATCAGTTTTTT. Its protein is CASSNYESNQFF.

This clonotype appeared many times. The chain combines TRBV20-1 with TRBJ2-7; TRBD2 matches at 13 bases. Germline CDR1 is DFQATT and CDR2 is SNEGSKA (reference sequence). The length of the CDR3 is 15 residues. After removal of 5 bases from V and 2 bases from J, the junction contained 6 bases not matched to a gene. The CDR3 region is CSAPRTSGGPYEQYF. The CDR3 DNA is TGCAGTGCTCCACGGACTAGCGGGGGCCCCTACGAGCAGTACTTC.

This clonotype was recorded at least ten times. The CDR3 is CASSFQGAISYEQYF. Written as DNA, the CDR3 is TGTGCCAGCAGCTTCCAGGGGGCAATCTCCTACGAGCAGTACTTC. The chain joins TRBV7-2 to TRBJ2-7; 8 bases line up with TRBD1. The CDR3 covers 15 residues. Germline CDR1 SGHTA, CDR2 FQGNSA. Unmatched junction bases numbered 4, after V lost 3 bases and J lost 0 bases.

This clonotype was recorded at least ten times. This chain joins TRBV20-1 and TRBJ2-3, with D possibly matching TRBD2 (5 bases). Trimming removed 1 base from V and 3 bases from J, with 11 bases in between. Germline V gene data show CDR1 as DFQATT and CDR2 as SNEGSKA (reference sequence). The length of the CDR3 is 14 residues. The CDR3 protein is CSARVATRTDTQYF. The CDR3 bases are TGCAGTGCTAGAGTAGCGACCAGAACAGATACGCAGTATTTT.

This clonotype was found many times. This chain uses TRBV20-1 with TRBJ2-3; 8 bases agree with TRBD2. The CDR3 runs to 15 residues. CDR1 is DFQATT and CDR2 is SNEGSKA in the germline V gene (reference sequence). With 2 bases clipped from V and 4 bases from J, the junction kept 8 bases outside the gene matches. CDR3 protein: CSARHSGEGSDTQYF. For the CDR3, the DNA is TGCAGTGCTAGACATAGCGGGGAGGGGTCAGATACGCAGTATTTT.

V is TRBV27 and J is TRBJ2-5; the match to TRBD2 covers 12 bases. CDR1 and CDR2 (germline): MNHEY, SMNVEV (reference sequence). The CDR3 is made up of 17 amino acids. The V gene end was trimmed by 3 bases and the J gene end by 7 bases; junction bases not matched to a gene: 12. CDR3 DNA: TGTGCCAGCAGTTTGGGGACTAGCGGGTGGGAAGCCGGGACCCAGTACTTC. It translates to CASSLGTSGWEAGTQYF.

This clonotype was counted many times. The chain links TRBV7-9 to TRBJ2-7; tentatively, D is TRBD1 (5 bases). V was trimmed by 7 bases and J by 3 bases, leaving 10 bases between them. The CDR3 totals 12 residues. Germline V lookup: CDR1 SEHNR, CDR2 FQNEAQ (reference sequence). The CDR3 loop is CASMIDSYEQYF. In DNA form, the CDR3 reads TGTGCCAGCATGATCGACAGCTACGAGCAGTACTTC.

This clonotype was picked up a small number of times. The chain employs TRBV6-1 and TRBJ2-6; D may correspond to TRBD1 or TRBD2 (6 bases each). This CDR3 comprises 18 residues. Germline CDR1 is MNHNS and CDR2 is SASEGT. V was clipped by 8 bases and J by 0 bases, with 20 bases between them. The CDR3 nucleotides are TGTGCCAGCCGAAGGTGGGGGGCTCCGGACTCTGGGGCCAACGTCCTGACTTTC. This translates into CASRRWGAPDSGANVLTF.

This sequence joins TRBV7-3 and TRBJ2-2; 8 nucleotides align to TRBD2. V lost 6 bases to trimming and J lost 5 bases; unmatched junction nucleotides: 8. CDR3 length equals 15 residues. Germline V gives CDR1 SGHTA, CDR2 FQGTGA. The CDR3, as DNA: TGTGCCAGCAGATACGGGGGGGCGCAAACCGGGGAGCTGTTTTTT. Translation gives CASRYGGAQTGELFF.

As regards this clonotype: This may be a read error, as it is one base from a much larger clone. The rearrangement uses TRBV6-5 and TRBJ2-3; D may be TRBD1 (5 bases). Germline CDR1 reads MNHEY; CDR2 reads SVGAGI. The CDR3 loop spans 16 amino acids. V lost 5 bases and J 2 bases, leaving 17 bases between the germline ends. The CDR3 nucleotides are TGTGCCAGCAGTCACGTTGGGGCCCAATTCACAGATACGCAGTATTTT. Protein sequence: CASSHVGAQFTDTQYF.